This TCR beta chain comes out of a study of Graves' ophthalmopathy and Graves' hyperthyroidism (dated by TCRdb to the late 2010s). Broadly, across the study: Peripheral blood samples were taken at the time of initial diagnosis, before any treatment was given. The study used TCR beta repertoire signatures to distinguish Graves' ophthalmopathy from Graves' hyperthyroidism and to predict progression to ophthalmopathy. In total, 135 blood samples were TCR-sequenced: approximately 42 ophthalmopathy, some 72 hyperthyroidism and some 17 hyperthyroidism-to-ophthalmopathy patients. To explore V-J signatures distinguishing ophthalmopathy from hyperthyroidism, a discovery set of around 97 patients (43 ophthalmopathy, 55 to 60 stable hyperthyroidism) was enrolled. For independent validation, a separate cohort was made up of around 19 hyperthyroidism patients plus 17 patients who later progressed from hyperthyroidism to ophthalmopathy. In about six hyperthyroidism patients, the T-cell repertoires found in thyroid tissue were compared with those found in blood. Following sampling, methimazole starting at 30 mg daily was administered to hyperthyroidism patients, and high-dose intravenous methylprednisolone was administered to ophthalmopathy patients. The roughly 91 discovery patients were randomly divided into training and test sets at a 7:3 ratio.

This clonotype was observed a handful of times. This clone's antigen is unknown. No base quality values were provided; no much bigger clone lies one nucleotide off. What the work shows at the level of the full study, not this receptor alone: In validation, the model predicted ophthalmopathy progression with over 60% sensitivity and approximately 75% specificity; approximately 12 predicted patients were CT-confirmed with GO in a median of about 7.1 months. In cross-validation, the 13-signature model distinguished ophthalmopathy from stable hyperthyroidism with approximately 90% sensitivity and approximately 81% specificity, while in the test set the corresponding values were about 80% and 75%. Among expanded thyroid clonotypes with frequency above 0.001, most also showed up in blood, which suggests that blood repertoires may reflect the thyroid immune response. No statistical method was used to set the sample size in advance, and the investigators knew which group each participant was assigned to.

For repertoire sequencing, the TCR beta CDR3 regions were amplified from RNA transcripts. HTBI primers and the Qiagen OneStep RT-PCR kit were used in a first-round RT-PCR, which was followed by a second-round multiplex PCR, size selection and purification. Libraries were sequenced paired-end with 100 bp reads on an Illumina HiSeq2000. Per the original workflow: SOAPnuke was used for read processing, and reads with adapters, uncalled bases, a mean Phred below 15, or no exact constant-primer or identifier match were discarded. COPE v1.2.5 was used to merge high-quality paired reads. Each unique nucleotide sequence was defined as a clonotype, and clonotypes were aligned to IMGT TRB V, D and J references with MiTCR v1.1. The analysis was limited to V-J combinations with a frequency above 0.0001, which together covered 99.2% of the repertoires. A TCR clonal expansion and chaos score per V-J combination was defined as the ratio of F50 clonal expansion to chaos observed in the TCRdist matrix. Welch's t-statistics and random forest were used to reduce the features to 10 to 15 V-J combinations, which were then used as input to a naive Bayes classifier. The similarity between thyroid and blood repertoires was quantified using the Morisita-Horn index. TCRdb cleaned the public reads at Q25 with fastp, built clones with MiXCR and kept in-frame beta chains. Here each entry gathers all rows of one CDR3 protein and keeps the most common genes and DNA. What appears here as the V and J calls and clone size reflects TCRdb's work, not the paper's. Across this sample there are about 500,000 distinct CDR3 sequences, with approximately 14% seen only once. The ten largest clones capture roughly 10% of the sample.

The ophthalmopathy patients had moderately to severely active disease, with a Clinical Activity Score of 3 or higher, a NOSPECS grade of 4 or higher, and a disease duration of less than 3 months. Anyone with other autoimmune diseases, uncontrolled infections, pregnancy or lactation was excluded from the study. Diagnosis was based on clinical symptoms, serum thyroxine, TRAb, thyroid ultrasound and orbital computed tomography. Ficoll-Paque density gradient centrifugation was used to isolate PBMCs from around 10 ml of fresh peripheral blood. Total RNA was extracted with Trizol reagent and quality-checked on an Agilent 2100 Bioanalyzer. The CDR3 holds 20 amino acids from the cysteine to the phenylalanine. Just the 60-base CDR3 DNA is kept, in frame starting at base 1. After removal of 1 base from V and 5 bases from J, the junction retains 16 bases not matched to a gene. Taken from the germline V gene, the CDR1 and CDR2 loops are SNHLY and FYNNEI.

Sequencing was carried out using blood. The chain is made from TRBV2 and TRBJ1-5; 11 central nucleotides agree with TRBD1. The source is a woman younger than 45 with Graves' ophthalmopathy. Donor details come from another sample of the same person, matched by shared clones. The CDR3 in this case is CASSEGPMPLDRGLDQPQHF. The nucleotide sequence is TGTGCCAGCAGTGAAGGACCTATGCCATTGGACAGGGGGCTCGATCAGCCCCAGCATTTT.